One sample yielded the 3 T cell receptor beta chains listed below, sequenced in a study of beta chain features in type 1 diabetes. Sequencing targeted expressed TCRB transcripts, as all isolated RNA had been reverse transcribed. Sequencing was performed with immunoSEQ multiplex PCR; in TCRdb, only in-frame clones are kept and a portion is missing. The sample carries almost 350,000 clones, roughly 8% recorded once. The source material was central memory CD4+ T cells from blood. The receptors stem from a young woman in good health.

This clone was observed a few times. This chain connects TRBV7-2 to TRBJ2-1, with D uncertain. The CDR3 is made up of 12 amino acids. Trimming took 5 bases from V and 9 from J, leaving 11 bases between them. Germline V gives CDR1 SGHTA, CDR2 FQGNSA. This chain's CDR3 is CASSITTGEQFF. The CDR3 DNA reads as TGTGCCAGCAGCATCACGACGGGTGAGCAGTTCTTC.

A few counts support this clone. This chain joins TRBV11-1 and TRBJ2-7; 7 nucleotides line up with TRBD2. V gave up 5 bases and J gave up 3 bases; unmatched junction bases: 7. Germline loops: CDR1 SGHAT, CDR2 FQDESV (reference sequence). CDR3 length: 14 amino acids. The CDR3 spells CASSKRGGGYEQYF. CDR3 nucleotide sequence: TGTGCCAGCAGCAAAAGGGGCGGGGGCTACGAGCAGTACTTC.

This rearrangement joins TRBV19 to TRBJ2-5; TRBD1 matches 9 bases. The CDR3 contains 15 residues. Germline loops: CDR1 LNHDA, CDR2 SQIVND (reference sequence). Trimming cost V 3 bases and J 11 bases; bases outside gene matches: 13. The CDR3 region is CASSIGGTGYPTQYF. The CDR3 coding sequence is TGTGCCAGTAGTATTGGCGGGACAGGGTATCCAACGCAGTACTTC.